The present entry profiles one TCR beta chain with its context. Patients of the Seattle cohort, enrolled during active infection, were followed longitudinally. The entry originates in a study of blood T cell repertoires in COVID-19. Study at large: COVID-19 samples, acute and convalescent, were from the United States, Italy and Spain. PBMCs, B-cell-depleted T cells, or T cells provided the cDNA or gDNA that made up the material.

Original analysis: Reference gene primer amplification yielded estimated nucleated cell counts. Assay used: immunoSEQ multiplex PCR; TCRdb lists only in-frame clones, some missing. The DNA was the basis for D and trimming; V, J and clone size are from that table. Of fewer than 350,000 clones in the sample, 86% were seen once. This TCR was recovered from a woman aged 30 to 39 with COVID-19, enrolled during active disease. Sequenced sample: peripheral blood.

CDR3 coding DNA: TGTGCCAGTTACATTGGGACACCGTATGGCTACACCTTC. This sequence encodes CASYIGTPYGYTF. V is TRBV19 and J is TRBJ1-2, with D possibly TRBD1 on 6 matching bases. Germline lookup yields CDR1 LNHDA and CDR2 SQIVND (reference sequence). V lost 8 bases, J lost 5 bases, and 15 bases lay in between. This CDR3 is built from 13 residues. Looking up the rest from reference TRBV19 and TRBJ1-2 gives the full variable domain: DGGITQSPKYLFRKEGQNVTLSCEQNLNHDAMYWYRQDPGQGLRLIYYSQIVNDFQKGDIAEGYSVSREKKESFPLTVTSAQKNPTAFYLCASYIGTPYGYTFGSGTRLTVV.